These T cell receptor beta chains were read from a single sample in a study of blood T cell repertoires in COVID-19. Measured with immunoSEQ multiplex PCR; TCRdb has only the in-frame clones, and not every one. The sample carries 45,000 to 55,000 clones, more than 65% recorded once. Sequenced sample: peripheral blood. Every receptor here comes from a woman in her sixties or seventies with acute or convalescent COVID-19. CDR3s leave out the opening cysteine and the closing phenylalanine or tryptophan. The order of the fields is CDR3 protein, CDR3 length, clone size, V gene, D gene, J gene. D genes are given only for firm matches. A clone size is listed for some rows: how often the clone was seen (once, few, many), or a class if it is expanded.

CDR3aa: ASSPLVERKDRGGHGYGYT; len: 19; abundance: medium-sized; v_gene: TRBV28; d_gene: TRBD1; j_gene: TRBJ1-2
CDR3aa: ASRLTSSEETQY; len: 12; abundance: few; v_gene: TRBV3-1/TRBV3-2; d_gene: NA; j_gene: TRBJ2-5
CDR3aa: ASTGQGGTEAF; len: 11; abundance: few; v_gene: TRBV19; d_gene: TRBD1; j_gene: TRBJ1-1
CDR3aa: ASSAGQVISGNTIY; len: 14; abundance: few; v_gene: TRBV6-1; d_gene: TRBD1; j_gene: TRBJ1-3
CDR3aa: ASSQEPGLAGGFYEQY; len: 16; abundance: once; v_gene: TRBV4-1; d_gene: TRBD2; j_gene: TRBJ2-7
CDR3aa: ATSKGTDTQY; len: 10; abundance: NA; v_gene: TRBV15; d_gene: NA; j_gene: TRBJ2-3
CDR3aa: SASTGNRGGGYT; len: 12; abundance: NA; v_gene: TRBV20-1; d_gene: NA; j_gene: TRBJ1-2
CDR3aa: ASSQTLRTGRNYGYT; len: 15; abundance: NA; v_gene: TRBV4-1; d_gene: TRBD1; j_gene: TRBJ1-2
CDR3aa: ATLPSGGGEQY; len: 11; abundance: many; v_gene: TRBV6-5; d_gene: TRBD2; j_gene: TRBJ2-7
CDR3aa: ASSTGTIIGGYT; len: 12; abundance: once; v_gene: TRBV2; d_gene: NA; j_gene: TRBJ1-2
CDR3aa: ASSQTRQDTYT; len: 11; abundance: few; v_gene: TRBV18; d_gene: NA; j_gene: TRBJ1-2
CDR3aa: ASSPRGGSNTGELF; len: 14; abundance: NA; v_gene: TRBV27; d_gene: NA; j_gene: TRBJ2-2
CDR3aa: ASSLHEKLGYT; len: 11; abundance: NA; v_gene: TRBV27; d_gene: NA; j_gene: TRBJ1-2
CDR3aa: ASSQASPLH; len: 9; abundance: NA; v_gene: TRBV28; d_gene: NA; j_gene: TRBJ1-6
CDR3aa: ASSLDGPLNSPLH; len: 13; abundance: NA; v_gene: TRBV5-1; d_gene: NA; j_gene: TRBJ1-6
CDR3aa: ASSSTSGSSYNEQF; len: 14; abundance: NA; v_gene: TRBV5-5; d_gene: TRBD2; j_gene: TRBJ2-1
CDR3aa: ASSNNPGGSYNEQF; len: 14; abundance: NA; v_gene: TRBV21-1; d_gene: NA; j_gene: TRBJ2-1
CDR3aa: ASSSSGGLYNEQF; len: 13; abundance: NA; v_gene: TRBV6-5; d_gene: TRBD2; j_gene: TRBJ2-1
CDR3aa: ASSYDGLGGYGYT; len: 13; abundance: NA; v_gene: TRBV6-2/TRBV6-3; d_gene: NA; j_gene: TRBJ1-2
CDR3aa: ASSQTSGSRRNEQF; len: 14; abundance: few; v_gene: TRBV7-9; d_gene: TRBD2; j_gene: TRBJ2-1
CDR3aa: ASCWLGAGGYT; len: 11; abundance: NA; v_gene: TRBV13; d_gene: NA; j_gene: TRBJ1-2
CDR3aa: ASSHSSLANNEQF; len: 13; abundance: NA; v_gene: TRBV4-2; d_gene: NA; j_gene: TRBJ2-1
CDR3aa: ASSWGKPGQGNYNEQF; len: 16; abundance: NA; v_gene: TRBV28; d_gene: TRBD1; j_gene: TRBJ2-1
CDR3aa: ASSQGDTSYT; len: 10; abundance: NA; v_gene: TRBV3-1/TRBV3-2; d_gene: NA; j_gene: TRBJ1-2
CDR3aa: ASRSDRGGRETQY; len: 13; abundance: NA; v_gene: TRBV5-4; d_gene: NA; j_gene: TRBJ2-5
CDR3aa: ASSGGGLADTDEQY; len: 14; abundance: once; v_gene: TRBV13; d_gene: TRBD2; j_gene: TRBJ2-7
CDR3aa: ASSQRDRGEAF; len: 11; abundance: once; v_gene: TRBV14; d_gene: TRBD1; j_gene: TRBJ1-1
CDR3aa: ASSVLRETQY; len: 10; abundance: NA; v_gene: TRBV7-9; d_gene: NA; j_gene: TRBJ2-5
CDR3aa: ASSQSNIRESYNEQF; len: 15; abundance: NA; v_gene: TRBV23-1; d_gene: NA; j_gene: TRBJ2-1